Below, 26 T cell receptor beta chains from the same sample are listed, as sequenced in a study of blood T cell repertoires in COVID-19. Measured with immunoSEQ multiplex PCR; TCRdb has only the in-frame clones, and not every one. This sample yields 170,000 or so clones, of which nearly 80% are seen a single time; approximately 26% belongs to the top ten. Material: peripheral blood. Every receptor here comes from an older woman with acute or convalescent COVID-19.

This chain links TRBV5-1 with TRBJ1-1; TRBD1 agrees at 8 bases. Germline CDR1 and CDR2: SGHRS and YFSETQ. V dropped 1 base and J dropped 1; count of bases not matched to a gene: 6. This CDR3 region has 16 residues. The CDR3 bases are TGCGCCAGCAGCTTGAGGGGCGGGACAGGGAACACTGAAGCTTTCTTT. It codes for CASSLRGGTGNTEAFF.

The V gene is TRBV19, the J gene TRBJ2-1; 8 bases agree with TRBD2. The CDR3 spans 15 residues. Germline-derived CDR1 and CDR2 are LNHDA and SQIVND (reference sequence). Unmatched junction bases numbered 8, after V lost 3 bases and J lost 7 bases. CDR3 sequence reads: CASSMWTSSGNEQFF. DNA for the CDR3: TGTGCCAGTAGTATGTGGACTAGCTCTGGGAATGAGCAGTTCTTC.

V gene TRBV7-9 combines with J gene TRBJ1-2; 8 bases agree with TRBD1. V dropped 1 base and J dropped 6; count of bases not matched to a gene: 10. There are 16 residues in the CDR3. In germline, CDR1 is SEHNR, CDR2 FQNEAQ (reference sequence). The CDR3 reads CASSLVHLQGVDGYTF. The CDR3 nucleotides read TGTGCCAGCAGCTTAGTTCATCTACAGGGGGTAGATGGCTACACCTTC.

The chain combines TRBV5-4 with TRBJ1-1; 10 bases match TRBD1. The CDR3 extends over 14 amino acids. Germline-derived CDR1 and CDR2 are SGHNT and YYREEE (reference sequence). V was clipped by 3 bases and J by 6 bases; unmatched bases: 5. The CDR3 loop is CASSWDRGWAEAFF. The CDR3 coding sequence is TGTGCCAGCAGCTGGGACAGGGGCTGGGCTGAAGCTTTCTTT.

The rearrangement uses TRBV5-1 and TRBJ2-5; 11 bases fit TRBD2. Trimming removed 1 base from V and 1 base from J; junction bases left unmatched: 3. Germline loops: CDR1 SGHRS, CDR2 YFSETQ. The CDR3 totals 16 residues. The CDR3 reads CASSLSGTSGQETQYF. The CDR3 DNA follows: TGCGCCAGCAGCTTGTCGGGGACTAGCGGCCAAGAGACCCAGTACTTC.

This clone came up once. This chain links TRBV12-5 with TRBJ1-2; the match to TRBD1 covers 7 bases. V dropped 1 base and J dropped 4; count of bases not matched to a gene: 6. The CDR3 is made up of 15 amino acids. In germline, CDR1 is LGHNT, CDR2 FRNRAP. The CDR3 sequence is CASGLGQGVGYGYTF. The CDR3 nucleotides read TGTGCTAGTGGTTTGGGGCAGGGGGTTGGCTATGGCTACACCTTC.

The V call is TRBV5-1, the J call TRBJ2-1; 12 positions match TRBD1. CDR3 length: 16 amino acids. Germline loops: CDR1 SGHRS, CDR2 YFSETQ. The junction had 9 bases not matched to a gene; V was cut back by 3 bases and J by 8 bases. CDR3 sequence (DNA): TGCGCCAGCAGCTCGACCGGGACAGGGGGCTTTGATGAGCAGTTCTTC. Its translation is CASSSTGTGGFDEQFF. The entire variable domain, with the rest obtained from reference TRBV5-1 and TRBJ2-1, is as follows: KAGVTQTPRYLIKTRGQQVTLSCSPISGHRSVSWYQQTPGQGLQFLFEYFSETQRNKGNFPGRFSGRQFSNSRSEMNVSTLELGDSALYLCASSSTGTGGFDEQFFGPGTRLTVL.

The chain is built from TRBV7-3 and TRBJ2-7, with D possibly matching TRBD2 (6 bases). Germline V gene sequence: CDR1 SGHTA, CDR2 FQGTGA. Trimming shortened V by 4 bases and J by 3 bases, and 16 bases separated the two germline ends. The CDR3 contains 15 residues. CDR3 in DNA: TGTGCCAGCAGCTCTCTGCCCGGGACTCTCTACGAGCAGTACTTC. Protein product: CASSSLPGTLYEQYF.

The V call is TRBV29-1, the J call TRBJ1-6, with D perhaps TRBD1 (5 bases). The V end lost 7 bases, the J end lost 5 bases, and 12 bases lay between the germline ends. The V gene's germline CDR1 is SQVTM and CDR2 ANQGSEA. This CDR3 comprises 13 residues. The CDR3 sequence is CSARQNDNSPLHF. The CDR3 nucleotides are TGCAGCGCTAGACAGAATGATAATTCACCCCTCCACTTT.

The rearrangement uses TRBV29-1 and TRBJ1-2, with D perhaps matching TRBD1 (5 bases). Trimming cost V 5 bases and J 4 bases, with 14 bases left between them. The CDR3 loop spans 13 amino acids. Looked up from germline, CDR1 is SQVTM and CDR2 is ANQGSEA. CDR3 bases: TGCAGCGTTCCTACAGACAGCCCCTATGGCTACACCTTC. It is translated as CSVPTDSPYGYTF.

The genes are TRBV5-4 and TRBJ1-1, with D hard to call. The CDR3 is 14 amino acids. Between the trimmed V and J ends, which lost 0 bases and 4 bases, there was a span of 10 bases. Germline V lookup: CDR1 SGHNT, CDR2 YYREEE (reference sequence). The CDR3 spells CASSLGQFLTEAFF. The CDR3 nucleotides are TGTGCCAGCAGCTTGGGCCAGTTCCTCACTGAAGCTTTCTTT.

This clone is a singleton in its sample. V usage is TRBV4-1 and J usage is TRBJ2-7; possible D gene TRBD2, 6 bases. Germline loops: CDR1 MGHRA, CDR2 YSYEKL. This CDR3 is built from 19 residues. V was pared by 4 bases and J by 2 bases, with 27 bases between. The CDR3 region has the DNA TGCGCCAGCAGCCCCACCAGCACTAGCCCCTACGGAAGGACCTACGAGCAGTACTTC. The encoded protein is CASSPTSTSPYGRTYEQYF.

In DNA, the CDR3 is TGTGCCAGCAGCCGAAGGGGGAGTGGAGACTACGAGCAGTACTTC. Its translation: CASSRRGSGDYEQYF. The J gene is TRBJ2-7, the V gene TRBV3-1 (or the pseudogene TRBV3-2); D may be TRBD1 (6 bases). The CDR3 loop spans 15 amino acids. Germline V gene data show CDR1 as LGHDT and CDR2 as YNNKEL (reference sequence). V was shortened by 4 bases and J by 3 bases, with 16 bases between the two germline ends.

The J gene is TRBJ2-1, the V gene TRBV7-8, with 13 bases matching TRBD2. Germline V gene sequence: CDR1 SGHVS, CDR2 FQNEAQ. The ends lost 6 bases at V and 9 bases at J; junction bases unmatched: 8. CDR3 length: 15 amino acids. CDR3 DNA: TGTGCCAGCAGGGTTGGACTAGCGGGAGTCCCTGAGCAGTTCTTC. Its protein is CASRVGLAGVPEQFF.

V usage is TRBV19 and J usage is TRBJ2-7, with 11 bases identical to TRBD1. This CDR3 has 14 residues. Germline lookup yields CDR1 LNHDA and CDR2 SQIVND (reference sequence). V dropped 9 bases and J dropped 9; count of bases not matched to a gene: 13. The CDR3 nucleotides read TGTGCCAGCACCGGGACAGGGGGAAATTTTGTGCAGTACTTC. Translated, it gives CASTGTGGNFVQYF.

This clone appeared once. This chain links TRBV15 with TRBJ1-1; possibly TRBD1 for D (6 bases). CDR1 LNHNV and CDR2 YYDKDF come from the germline V gene (reference sequence). Deletions cut 0 bases from V and 0 bases from J, with 20 bases between. The CDR3 is 19 residues long. CDR3 sequence (DNA): TGTGCCACCAGCAGAGAATTGGACAGCTACACCGACCTGAACACTGAAGCTTTCTTT. This translates into CATSRELDSYTDLNTEAFF.

This clone was recorded a few times. The rearrangement joins TRBV11-2 to TRBJ2-5, with 8 nucleotides matching TRBD1. The CDR3 runs 17 residues. CDR1 is SGHAT and CDR2 is FQNNGV in the germline V gene. Unmatched junction bases numbered 10, after V lost 0 bases and J lost 4 bases. As DNA, the CDR3 is TGTGCCAGCAGCTTAGATCGTGGGGGAGGACAGGGAGAGACCCAGTACTTC. The encoded protein is CASSLDRGGGQGETQYF.

The chain is built from TRBV2 and TRBJ1-6; D unresolved. The V end lost 6 bases, the J end lost 4 bases, and 16 bases lay between the germline ends. CDR1 is SNHLY and CDR2 is FYNNEI in the germline V gene. CDR3 length: 16 residues. The CDR3 DNA reads TGTGCCAGCAGGCCCCGGGAACGCCTTTATAATTCACCCCTCCACTTT. This translates into CASRPRERLYNSPLHF.

This chain joins TRBV4-1 and TRBJ1-2; 8 bases line up with TRBD1. Per germline, CDR1 MGHRA and CDR2 YSYEKL. The J segment lost 1 base and the V segment lost 1 base, leaving 8 bases of the junction unmatched. There are 17 residues in the CDR3. This chain's CDR3 is CASSQARSGQGNYGYTF. The CDR3 DNA reads as TGCGCCAGCAGCCAAGCAAGATCCGGACAGGGTAACTATGGCTACACCTTC.

The genes are TRBV7-9 and TRBJ1-2; 10 bases map to TRBD1. V was pared by 4 bases and J by 3 bases, with 2 bases of the junction left unmatched. CDR1 and CDR2 from the germline V gene are SEHNR and FQNEAQ (reference sequence). The CDR3 sequence is 14 residues long. CDR3 in DNA: TGTGCCAGCAGCTCCGGGACAGGGGACTATGGCTACACCTTC. The encoded protein is CASSSGTGDYGYTF.

This clone was counted many times. The CDR3 protein is CASSDSTEGGSTGELFF. For the CDR3, the DNA is TGTGCCAGCAGTGACTCGACCGAGGGAGGGTCCACCGGGGAGCTGTTTTTT. The chain has TRBV6-4 and TRBJ2-2; 7 bases line up with TRBD2. The CDR3 has 17 amino acids. Germline V gene data show CDR1 as MRHNA and CDR2 as SNTAGT. J was trimmed by 4 bases and V by 0 bases; bases with no gene match: 8.

V usage is TRBV6-5 and J usage is TRBJ2-1; 8 bases align to TRBD2. Germline V gene data show CDR1 as MNHEY and CDR2 as SVGAGI. The ends lost 7 bases at V and 7 bases at J; junction bases unmatched: 9. The CDR3 loop spans 14 amino acids. DNA of the CDR3: TGTGCCAGCACCCCCCCGGGACTAGTGAATGAGCAGTTCTTC. This sequence encodes CASTPPGLVNEQFF.

This sequence joins TRBV7-6 and TRBJ2-1; 10 nucleotides line up with TRBD2. CDR1 is SGHVS, CDR2 FNYEAQ, per germline. V lost 4 bases and J lost 3; bases outside the gene matches: 9. This CDR3 has 17 amino acids. The CDR3 DNA reads as TGTGCCAGCAGCTCGGGGCCCGCTAGCGGGAGCTACAATGAGCAGTTCTTC. Protein: CASSSGPASGSYNEQFF.

V gene TRBV28 combines with J gene TRBJ1-6, with TRBD1 identical over 8 bases. Per the germline V gene, CDR1 is MDHEN and CDR2 is SYDVKM. J was trimmed by 9 bases and V by 6 bases; bases with no gene match: 7. The CDR3 is made up of 14 amino acids. The CDR3 DNA follows: TGTGCCAGCAGCCCCGGGCAGGGGGCTTCACCCCTCCACTTT. Translation: CASSPGQGASPLHF.

This chain links TRBV2 with TRBJ2-1; 8 bases map to TRBD2. Trimming took 4 bases from V and 8 from J; bases not matched to a gene: 1. The CDR3 loop spans 12 amino acids. Germline CDR1 SNHLY, CDR2 FYNNEI. CDR3 bases: TGTGCCAGCAGTGCGGGGGGGGATGAGCAGTTCTTC. This sequence encodes CASSAGGDEQFF.

There are a few counts of this clone. This sequence joins TRBV2 and TRBJ1-4, with D unclear. The CDR3 runs to 13 residues. Germline V gene sequence: CDR1 SNHLY, CDR2 FYNNEI. V was shortened by 7 bases and J by 8 bases, with 14 bases between the two germline ends. As DNA, the CDR3 is TGTGCCAGCACGGCAATGCGGGGAGAAAAACTGTTTTTT. Translated, it gives CASTAMRGEKLFF.